A single sample is the source of the 22 T cell receptor beta chains below, sequenced in a study of T cell responses to AZD1222 COVID-19 vaccine. Some clones are missing from TCRdb's copy, which holds only in-frame ones; the method was immunoSEQ multiplex PCR. Among some 150,000 clones, over 75% were seen once, and the ten largest hold 4.3%. The material sequenced was peripheral blood, taken 28 days after the second AZD1222 dose. The source is an adult who received the AZD1222 COVID-19 vaccine.

This sequence joins TRBV19 and TRBJ1-2, with 8 bases identical to TRBD1. The CDR3 runs 15 residues. With 5 bases clipped from V and 1 base from J, the junction kept 6 bases outside the gene matches. From germline, CDR1 is LNHDA and CDR2 SQIVND (reference sequence). The CDR3 here is CASSPGQVLNYGYTF. CDR3 bases: TGTGCCAGTAGTCCGGGACAGGTACTTAACTATGGCTACACCTTC.

V is TRBV10-3 and J is TRBJ2-5; D possibly matches TRBD1 or TRBD2 (5 bases each). Germline V lookup: CDR1 ENHRY, CDR2 SYGVKD. V lost 4 bases to trimming and J lost 2 bases, with 11 bases between them. This CDR3 has 14 amino acids. CDR3 loop: CAISGVGTQETQYF. The CDR3 region has the DNA TGTGCCATCAGTGGGGTTGGGACGCAAGAGACCCAGTACTTC.

J is TRBJ2-3 and V is TRBV19; D is tentatively TRBD1 or TRBD2 (6 bases each). This CDR3 spans 15 amino acids. In germline, CDR1 is LNHDA, CDR2 SQIVND (reference sequence). V was shortened by 6 bases and J by 4 bases, with 17 bases between the two germline ends. CDR3 DNA sequence: TGTGCCAGTAGATGGGGGGCGGGGTCTTCAGATACGCAGTATTTT. Translation gives CASRWGAGSSDTQYF.

The CDR3 here is CASGGQGTNTEAFF. Written as DNA, the CDR3 is TGCGCCAGCGGAGGACAGGGGACGAACACTGAAGCTTTCTTT. The chain joins TRBV5-1 to TRBJ1-1; 9 bases map to TRBD1. After removal of 7 bases from V and 1 base from J, the junction contained 5 bases not matched to a gene. The length of the CDR3 is 14 residues. Germline V gene data show CDR1 as SGHRS and CDR2 as YFSETQ.

The gene calls are TRBV10-3 and TRBJ1-5; D is unresolved. Trimming stripped 6 bases from V and 3 bases from J, with 12 bases between. The CDR3 loop spans 14 amino acids. In germline, CDR1 is ENHRY, CDR2 SYGVKD. In DNA, the CDR3 is TGTGCCATCAGGGGCAGTGGCGACAATCAGCCCCAGCATTTT. This encodes CAIRGSGDNQPQHF.

In this sample, this clone turned up once. The chain employs TRBV29-1 and TRBJ1-1, with 11 bases that match TRBD1. Germline values: CDR1 SQVTM, CDR2 ANQGSEA. The CDR3 totals 16 residues. The trim removed 1 base at V and 5 bases at J, leaving 9 bases unmatched. The CDR3 DNA reads TGCAGCGTTGAAGTCTTTGGACAGGGGGCGTGGACTGAAGCTTTCTTT. The encoded protein is CSVEVFGQGAWTEAFF.

The chain couples TRBV27 to TRBJ2-1; tentatively, D is TRBD1 (6 bases). The V and J ends lost 5 bases and 5 bases respectively, with 16 bases between them. Germline CDR1 and CDR2: MNHEY and SMNVEV (reference sequence). This CDR3 has 15 amino acids. DNA for the CDR3: TGTGCCAGCAGTCACATCCGAGCAGGGGACAATGAGCAGTTCTTC. Protein product: CASSHIRAGDNEQFF.

The chain employs TRBV4-3 and TRBJ1-2, with 8 bases matching TRBD1. The CDR3 runs 15 residues. The germline gives CDR1 LGHNA, CDR2 YSLEER. Trimming took 1 base from V and 4 from J; bases not matched to a gene: 5. CDR3 protein: CASSQGTGRGYGYTF. As DNA, the CDR3 is TGCGCCAGCAGCCAAGGGACAGGGAGAGGCTATGGCTACACCTTC.

DNA of the CDR3: TGTGCCAGCAGCCCGGGACTTCAGCAGTTCTTC. Translating gives CASSPGLQQFF. The chain couples TRBV3-1 (or the pseudogene TRBV3-2) to TRBJ2-1; possibly TRBD2 for D (6 bases). The germline CDR1 and CDR2 sequences are LGHDT and YNNKEL (reference sequence). V lost 4 bases and J lost 11, with 9 bases in between. The CDR3 totals 11 residues.

The chain uses TRBV7-8 and TRBJ1-5, with D possibly TRBD1 on 5 matching bases. This CDR3 contains 15 residues. From germline, CDR1 is SGHVS and CDR2 FQNEAQ. Trimming cost V 1 base and J 10 bases, with 17 bases left between them. CDR3 residues: CASSLEGRANLPQHF. CDR3 DNA sequence: TGTGCCAGCAGCTTAGAGGGCAGGGCAAATTTACCCCAGCATTTT.

This clone came up once. The chain uses TRBV6-5 and TRBJ2-2; 8 nucleotides match TRBD1. J lost 5 bases, V lost 5 bases, and 7 bases had no gene match. This CDR3 has 15 residues. Looked up from germline, CDR1 is MNHEY and CDR2 is SVGAGI. In DNA form, the CDR3 reads TGTGCCAGCAGTACCGGACAGGGTGGAACCGGGGAGCTGTTTTTT. Translation: CASSTGQGGTGELFF.

This clone turned up a few times. This chain connects TRBV7-2 to TRBJ1-2; unclear D gene. The CDR3 covers 14 residues. Trimming shortened V by 1 base and J by 8 bases, and 14 bases separated the two germline ends. CDR1 is SGHTA, CDR2 FQGNSA, per germline. DNA of the CDR3: TGTGCCAGCAGCTTAGACGCAGACCGGAGGGGCTACACCTTC. Translation: CASSLDADRRGYTF.

This rearrangement joins TRBV6-5 to TRBJ1-5; unclear D gene. Germline V lookup: CDR1 MNHEY, CDR2 SVGAGI. V lost 5 bases and J 5 bases, leaving 10 bases between the germline ends. The CDR3 loop spans 13 amino acids. Written as DNA, the CDR3 is TGTGCCAGCAGTCGGGAGGTCGATCAGCCCCAGCATTTT. Amino acid sequence: CASSREVDQPQHF.

V usage is TRBV6-5 and J usage is TRBJ1-6; no clear D. V was shortened by 4 bases and J by 8 bases, with 9 bases between the two germline ends. This CDR3 is 13 amino acids long. Germline CDR1 reads MNHEY; CDR2 reads SVGAGI. CDR3 in DNA: TGTGCCAGCAGTTCCGGACGTTATTCACCCCTCCACTTT. Protein: CASSSGRYSPLHF.

The J gene is TRBJ1-2, the V gene TRBV6-5, with a possible D match to TRBD1 (5 bases). This CDR3 spans 15 amino acids. Per germline, CDR1 MNHEY and CDR2 SVGAGI. The ends were cut back, 8 bases at V and 6 bases at J, with 22 bases in the middle. The CDR3 loop reads CASSPYGHERDGYTF. CDR3 in DNA: TGTGCCAGCTCGCCTTACGGACATGAGAGGGATGGCTACACCTTC.

The V and J genes are TRBV6-2 or TRBV6-3 and TRBJ1-2, with no clear D. V dropped 2 bases and J dropped 4 bases, with 5 bases sitting between them. The CDR3 has 12 amino acids. The germline V gene has CDR1 MNHEY and CDR2 SVGEGT. CDR3 in amino acids: CASSYQTYGYTF. CDR3 bases: TGTGCCAGCAGTTACCAGACCTATGGCTACACCTTC.

The chain carries TRBV7-2 and TRBJ1-3; D gene unclear. Germline CDR1 is SGHTA and CDR2 is FQGNSA. The V end was cut by 1 base, the J end by 9 bases, with 13 bases between. The CDR3 contains 14 residues. The CDR3 loop reads CASSLVDGVTTIYF. As DNA, the CDR3 is TGTGCCAGCAGCTTAGTGGACGGGGTGACCACCATATATTTT.

This chain joins TRBV11-1 and TRBJ2-3, with D maybe TRBD2 (6 bases). Looked up from germline, CDR1 is SGHAT and CDR2 is FQDESV (reference sequence). V lost 1 base and J 0 bases, leaving 11 bases between the germline ends. The CDR3 has 16 amino acids. The CDR3 DNA reads as TGTGCCAGCAGCTTAGGGCTAGCGCCGAGCACAGATACGCAGTATTTT. This encodes CASSLGLAPSTDTQYF.

V and J are TRBV15 and TRBJ1-6; a possible D gene is TRBD1 (5 bases). V lost 6 bases and J lost 7, with 19 bases in between. Germline CDR1 reads LNHNV; CDR2 reads YYDKDF (reference sequence). The CDR3 extends over 16 amino acids. The CDR3: CATSTSGIGENSPLHF. In nucleotides, the CDR3 is TGTGCCACCAGTACGTCCGGTATAGGGGAGAATTCACCCCTCCACTTT.

The CDR3 here is CASSQGDARNYGYTF. Here the CDR3 DNA reads TGTGCCAGCAGCCAAGGGGACGCTCGTAACTATGGCTACACCTTC. V gene TRBV3-1 (or the pseudogene TRBV3-2) combines with J gene TRBJ1-2; D perhaps matches TRBD1 (5 bases). V dropped 1 base and J dropped 1 base, with 10 bases sitting between them. Germline CDR1 and CDR2: LGHDT and YNNKEL (reference sequence). This CDR3 has 15 residues.

This chain connects TRBV12-3 or TRBV12-4 to TRBJ1-2; D is unresolved. The V and J ends lost 9 bases and 8 bases respectively, with 19 bases between them. The CDR3 has 13 amino acids. Written as DNA, the CDR3 is TGTGCCAGTACCGGGAGATCATATGAGGGCTACACCTTC. Amino acids: CASTGRSYEGYTF.

Remarks on this clone: The junction differs from germline at one of its ends, possibly a read error. The rearrangement joins TRBV6-1 to TRBJ1-1; D gene ambiguous. The CDR3 totals 16 residues. Germline values: CDR1 MNHNS, CDR2 SASEGT. The CDR3 DNA reads as TGTGCTAGCAGTGAAGCGGTAATACACGCAAACACTGAAGCTTTCTTT. Residues: CASSEAVIHANTEAFF.